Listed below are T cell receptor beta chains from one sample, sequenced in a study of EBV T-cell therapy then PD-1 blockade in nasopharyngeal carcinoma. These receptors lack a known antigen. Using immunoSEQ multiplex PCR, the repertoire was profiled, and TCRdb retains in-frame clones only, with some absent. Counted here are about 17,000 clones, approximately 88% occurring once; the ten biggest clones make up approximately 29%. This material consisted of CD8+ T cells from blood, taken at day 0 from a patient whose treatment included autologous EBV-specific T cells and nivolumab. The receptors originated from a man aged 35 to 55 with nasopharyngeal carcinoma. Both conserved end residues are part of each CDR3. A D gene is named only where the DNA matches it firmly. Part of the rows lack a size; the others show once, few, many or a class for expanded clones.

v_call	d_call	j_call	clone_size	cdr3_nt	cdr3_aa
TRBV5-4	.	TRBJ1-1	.	TGTGCCAGCAGCGACACAGAGAACACTGAAGCTTTCTTT	CASSDTENTEAFF
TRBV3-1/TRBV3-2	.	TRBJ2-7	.	TGTGCCAGCAGCCAAGAGGCGGCTAGCACTATCTACGAGCAGTACTTC	CASSQEAASTIYEQYF
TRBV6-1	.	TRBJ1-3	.	TGTGCCAGCAGTGAAGAGTACTCTGGAAACACCATATATTTT	CASSEEYSGNTIYF
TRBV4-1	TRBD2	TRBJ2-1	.	TGCGCCAGCAGCCTCGTGGGACTAGCCGACTCCTACAATGAGCAGTTCTTC	CASSLVGLADSYNEQFF
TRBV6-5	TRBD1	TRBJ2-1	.	TGTGCCAGCAGTTACGAGGACAGGTCCTACAATGAGCAGTTCTTC	CASSYEDRSYNEQFF
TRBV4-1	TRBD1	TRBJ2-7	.	TGCGCCAGCAGCCTACCCGGGACAGACTACGAGCAGTACTTC	CASSLPGTDYEQYF
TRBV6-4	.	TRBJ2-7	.	TGTGCCAGCAGTGTGGCAGGGGATATGGGAGAGCAGTACTTC	CASSVAGDMGEQYF
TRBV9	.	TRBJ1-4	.	TGTGCCAGCAGCGTAGGGGGCAGTAATGAAAAACTGTTTTTT	CASSVGGSNEKLFF
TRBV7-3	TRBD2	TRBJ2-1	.	TGTGCCAGCAGCTGGGTAGCGGGTACGACCACCGAGCAGTTCTTC	CASSWVAGTTTEQFF
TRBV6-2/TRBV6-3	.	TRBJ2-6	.	TGTGCCAGCAGTTACGTAGGTTCTGGGGCCAACGTCCTGACTTTC	CASSYVGSGANVLTF
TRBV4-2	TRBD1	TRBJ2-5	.	TGTGCCAGCAGCCGGACAGGGGGAGAGGAGACCCAGTACTTC	CASSRTGGEETQYF
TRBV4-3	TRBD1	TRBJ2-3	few	TGCGCCAGCAGCCAGGGGACAGGGGGCCCAGATACGCAGTATTTT	CASSQGTGGPDTQYF
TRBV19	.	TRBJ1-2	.	TGTGCCAGTAGTATAGGAGCGATTTTAAGGGGCTACACCTTC	CASSIGAILRGYTF
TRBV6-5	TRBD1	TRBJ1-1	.	TGTGCCAGCAACCGACAGACAGGGGACACTGAAGCTTTCTTT	CASNRQTGDTEAFF
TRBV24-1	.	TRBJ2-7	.	TGTGCCACCAGTGACCCTCACCGGACGAGCTCCTACGAGCAGTACTTC	CATSDPHRTSSYEQYF
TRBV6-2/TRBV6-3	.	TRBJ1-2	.	TGTGCCAGCAGTTACAAGGATGGCTACACCTTC	CASSYKDGYTF
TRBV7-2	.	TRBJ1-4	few	TGTGCCAGCAGGGAAGGCACTAATGAAAAACTGTTTTTT	CASREGTNEKLFF
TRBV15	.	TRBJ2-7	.	TGTGCCACCAGCAGACTCGGCAGAGCCTACGAGCAGTACTTC	CATSRLGRAYEQYF
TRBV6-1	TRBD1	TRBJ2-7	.	TGTGCCAGCAGTGAATCGGACAGGGGTCCCTACGAGCAGTACTTC	CASSESDRGPYEQYF
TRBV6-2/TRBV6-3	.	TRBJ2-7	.	TGTGCCAGCAGTAAATACAGGGTAAATGAGCAGTACTTC	CASSKYRVNEQYF
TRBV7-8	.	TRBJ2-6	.	TGTGCCAGCAGTGCCTGGAGGGTGTCTACTGGGGCCAACGTCCTGACTTTC	CASSAWRVSTGANVLTF
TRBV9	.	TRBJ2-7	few	TGTGCCAGCAGCGGTGAAGGGCCGACCTACGAGCAGTACTTC	CASSGEGPTYEQYF
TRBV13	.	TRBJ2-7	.	TGTGCCAGCAGCTTTTACCGCAGCTCCTACGAGCAGTACTTC	CASSFYRSSYEQYF
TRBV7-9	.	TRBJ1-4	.	TGTGCCAGCAGCCCCGTTGGGGAAAAACTGTTTTTT	CASSPVGEKLFF
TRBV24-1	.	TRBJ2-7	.	TGTGCCACCAGTGTTGAAGGGTGGACCGAGCAGTACTTC	CATSVEGWTEQYF
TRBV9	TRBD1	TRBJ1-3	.	TGTGCCAGCAGCCCAGGACAGGGGGCGGCTGGAAACACCATATATTTT	CASSPGQGAAGNTIYF
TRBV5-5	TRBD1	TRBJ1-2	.	TGTGCCAGCAGCTTAGGACAGGGTCGGGGCTACACCTTC	CASSLGQGRGYTF
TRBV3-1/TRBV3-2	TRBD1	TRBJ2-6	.	TGTGCCAGCAGCTCCAGGGGGCAGGCTGGGGCCAACGTCCTGACTTTC	CASSSRGQAGANVLTF
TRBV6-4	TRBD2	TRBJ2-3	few	TGTGCCAGCAGTGGCGGGGGGGCCACAGATACGCAGTATTTT	CASSGGGATDTQYF
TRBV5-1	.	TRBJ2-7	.	TGCGCCAGCAGCTTGTACCATCCCCGGGACGGAGATTACGAGCAGTACTTC	CASSLYHPRDGDYEQYF
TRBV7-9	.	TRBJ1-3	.	TGTGCCAGCAGCACCCCTGGACATTCCTATAACACCATATATTTT	CASSTPGHSYNTIYF
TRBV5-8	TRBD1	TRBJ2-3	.	TGTGCCAGCAGCCTGGGACAGGGCGCAGATACGCAGTATTTT	CASSLGQGADTQYF
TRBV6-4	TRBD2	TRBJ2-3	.	TGTGCCAGCAGTGACGGCGGGGGGGCCACAGATACGCAGTATTTT	CASSDGGGATDTQYF
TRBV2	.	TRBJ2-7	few	TGTGCCAGCACCCAAGACAGGCAGTACTTC	CASTQDRQYF
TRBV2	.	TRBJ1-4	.	TGTGCCAGCAGTCCTTGGGGGCAGGCAACTAATGAAAAACTGTTTTTT	CASSPWGQATNEKLFF
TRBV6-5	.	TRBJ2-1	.	TGTGCCAGCAGTTACTCGAGCAGGTACGCCTACAATGAGCAGTTCTTC	CASSYSSRYAYNEQFF
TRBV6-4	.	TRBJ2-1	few	TGTGCCAGCAGTGACTCAGCCGCCAATGAGCAGTTCTTC	CASSDSAANEQFF
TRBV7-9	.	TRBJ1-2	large	TGTGCCAGCAGCCCCGGACTCAACTATGGCTACACCTTC	CASSPGLNYGYTF
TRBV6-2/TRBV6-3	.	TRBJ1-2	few	TGTGCCAGCAGTCCCACCGATAACTATGGCTACACCTTC	CASSPTDNYGYTF